Described below is a single TCR beta chain sequence and its context. Its target is unknown. One entry per CDR3 protein, without DNA, is what TCRdb gives after re-calling the 5' RACE reads. There are around 210,000 distinct CDR3 sequences in the sample, with 7.5% to 8% held by the top ten. The data stem from a study of monozygotic twins with inflammatory bowel disease. Study conclusions and caveats: IBD patients shared fewer clonotypes with other individuals than healthy twins, especially patients with disease activity signs. The study supported no single strong signal or clonotype linked to IBD. IBD patients carried less diverse TCRbeta repertoires (inverse Simpson) than healthy co-twins.

Someone took an approximately 2.3 ml blood sample from each of the donors. The CDR3 covers 14 residues. The sequenced material came from blood. The chain combines TRBV12-3 or TRBV12-4 with TRBJ1-6; the D call from TCRdb, TRBD1, cannot be confirmed without DNA. The clonotype comes from a human donor with ulcerative colitis or Crohn's disease, or a healthy co-twin of an affected twin (not recorded which). The CDR3 reads CASTLGGVGSPLHF.